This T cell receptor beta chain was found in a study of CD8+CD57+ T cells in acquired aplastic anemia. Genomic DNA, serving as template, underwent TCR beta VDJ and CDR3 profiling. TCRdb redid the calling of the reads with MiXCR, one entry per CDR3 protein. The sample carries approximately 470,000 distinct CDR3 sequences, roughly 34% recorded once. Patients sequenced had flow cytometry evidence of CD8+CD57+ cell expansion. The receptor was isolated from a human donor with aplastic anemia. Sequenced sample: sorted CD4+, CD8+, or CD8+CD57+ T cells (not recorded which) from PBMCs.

CDR3 residues: CASSQGGTYNEQFF. In DNA, the CDR3 is TGCGCCAGCAGCCAAGGCGGCACCTACAATGAGCAGTTCTTC. The V gene is TRBV4-3, the J gene TRBJ2-1; D gene unclear. The germline gives CDR1 LGHNA, CDR2 YSLEER. Trimming stripped 1 base from V and 2 bases from J, with 6 bases between. CDR3 length: 14 residues.